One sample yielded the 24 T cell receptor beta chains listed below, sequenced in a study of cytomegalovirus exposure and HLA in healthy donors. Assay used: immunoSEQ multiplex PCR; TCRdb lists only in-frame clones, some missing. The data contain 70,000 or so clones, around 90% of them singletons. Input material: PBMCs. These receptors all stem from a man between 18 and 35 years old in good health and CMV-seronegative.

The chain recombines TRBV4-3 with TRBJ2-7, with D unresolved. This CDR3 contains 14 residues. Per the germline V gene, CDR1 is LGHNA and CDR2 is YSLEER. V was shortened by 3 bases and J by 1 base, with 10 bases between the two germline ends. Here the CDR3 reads CASSQRIGSYEQYF. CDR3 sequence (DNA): TGCGCCAGCAGCCAGAGGATCGGGTCCTACGAGCAGTACTTC.

CDR3 nucleotides: TGTGCCAGCAGCTCCCGGACAGGGGGAAGCACCGGGGAGCTGTTTTTT. Translating it yields CASSSRTGGSTGELFF. J is TRBJ2-2 and V is TRBV7-2, with TRBD1 identical over 10 bases. Per germline, CDR1 SGHTA and CDR2 FQGNSA. J gave up 4 bases and V 4 bases, and 6 bases lay outside the gene matches. The CDR3 sequence is 16 residues long.

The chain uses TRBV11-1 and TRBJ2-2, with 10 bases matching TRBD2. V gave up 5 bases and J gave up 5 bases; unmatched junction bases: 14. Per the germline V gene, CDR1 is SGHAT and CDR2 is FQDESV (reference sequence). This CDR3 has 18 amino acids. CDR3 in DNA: TGTGCCAGCAGCCTCACACCGGCACTAGCGGGATATACCGGGGAGCTGTTTTTT. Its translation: CASSLTPALAGYTGELFF.

This chain's CDR3 is CASSDPSPPTSDTQYF. CDR3 DNA sequence: TGTGCCAGCAGTGACCCGTCGCCCCCAACTTCAGATACGCAGTATTTT. The chain has TRBV25-1 and TRBJ2-3; D ambiguous. Germline V gives CDR1 MGHDK, CDR2 SYGVNS. The ends were cut back, 3 bases at V and 4 bases at J, with 17 bases in the middle. This CDR3 spans 16 amino acids.

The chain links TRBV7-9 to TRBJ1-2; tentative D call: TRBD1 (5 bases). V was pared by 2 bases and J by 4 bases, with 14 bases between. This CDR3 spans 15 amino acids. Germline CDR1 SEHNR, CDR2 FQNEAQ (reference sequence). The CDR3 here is CASSLKGFWGYGYTF. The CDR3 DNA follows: TGTGCCAGCAGCTTAAAGGGGTTTTGGGGCTATGGCTACACCTTC.

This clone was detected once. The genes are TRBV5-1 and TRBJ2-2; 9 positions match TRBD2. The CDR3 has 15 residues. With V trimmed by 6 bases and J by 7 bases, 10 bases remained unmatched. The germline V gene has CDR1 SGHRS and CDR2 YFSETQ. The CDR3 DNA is TGCGCCAGCAAACCTGCGGGAGGGCCCGGCGGGGAGCTGTTTTTT. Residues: CASKPAGGPGGELFF.

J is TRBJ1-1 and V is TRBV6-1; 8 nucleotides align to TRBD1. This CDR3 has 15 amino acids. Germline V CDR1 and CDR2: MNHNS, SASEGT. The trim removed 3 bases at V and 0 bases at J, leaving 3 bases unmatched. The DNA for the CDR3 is TGTGCCAGCAGTGATGGGACAGGATTGAACACTGAAGCTTTCTTT. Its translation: CASSDGTGLNTEAFF.

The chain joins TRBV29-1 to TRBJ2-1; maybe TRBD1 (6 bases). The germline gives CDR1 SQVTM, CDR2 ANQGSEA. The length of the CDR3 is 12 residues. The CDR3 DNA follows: TGCACCCTGCAGGACAGCTACAATGAGCAGTTCTTC. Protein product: CTLQDSYNEQFF.

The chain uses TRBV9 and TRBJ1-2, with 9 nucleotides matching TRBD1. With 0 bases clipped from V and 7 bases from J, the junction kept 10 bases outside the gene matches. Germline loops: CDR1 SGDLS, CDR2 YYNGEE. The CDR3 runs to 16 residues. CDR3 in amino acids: CASSVAVTGQGSGYTF. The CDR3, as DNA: TGTGCCAGCAGCGTAGCTGTTACGGGACAGGGCTCTGGCTACACCTTC.

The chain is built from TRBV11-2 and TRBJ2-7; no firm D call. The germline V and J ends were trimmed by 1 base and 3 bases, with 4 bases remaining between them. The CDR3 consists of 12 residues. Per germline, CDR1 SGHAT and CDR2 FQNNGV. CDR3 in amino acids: CASSLASYEQYF. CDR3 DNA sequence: TGTGCCAGCAGCTTAGCCAGCTACGAGCAGTACTTC.

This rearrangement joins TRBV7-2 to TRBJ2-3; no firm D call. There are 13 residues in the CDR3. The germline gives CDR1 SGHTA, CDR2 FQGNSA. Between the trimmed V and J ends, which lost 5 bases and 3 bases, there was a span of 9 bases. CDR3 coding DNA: TGTGCCAGCAGCCCCTTACGGACAGATACGCAGTATTTT. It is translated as CASSPLRTDTQYF.

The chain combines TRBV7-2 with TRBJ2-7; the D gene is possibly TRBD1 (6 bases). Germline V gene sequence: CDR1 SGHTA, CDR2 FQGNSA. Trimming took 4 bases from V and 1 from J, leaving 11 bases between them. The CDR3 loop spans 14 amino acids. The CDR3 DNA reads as TGTGCCAGCAGCTCGCAGACAGGATCCTACGAGCAGTACTTC. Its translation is CASSSQTGSYEQYF.

CDR3 amino acids: CASSLAQGAAGELFF. CDR3 nucleotides: TGTGCCAGCAGTTTAGCACAGGGGGCAGCCGGGGAGCTGTTTTTT. The chain is built from TRBV27 and TRBJ2-2, with TRBD1 matching 9 bases. The germline V gene has CDR1 MNHEY and CDR2 SMNVEV (reference sequence). This CDR3 has 15 amino acids. Germline trimming cut 2 bases from V and 6 bases from J; bases unmatched to any gene: 4.

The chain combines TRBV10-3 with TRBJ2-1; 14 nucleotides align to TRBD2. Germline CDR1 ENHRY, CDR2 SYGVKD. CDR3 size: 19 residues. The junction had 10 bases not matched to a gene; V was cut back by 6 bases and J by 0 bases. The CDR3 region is CAISGGGTSGRDSYNEQFF. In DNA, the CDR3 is TGTGCCATCAGCGGGGGTGGGACTAGCGGGAGAGACTCCTACAATGAGCAGTTCTTC.

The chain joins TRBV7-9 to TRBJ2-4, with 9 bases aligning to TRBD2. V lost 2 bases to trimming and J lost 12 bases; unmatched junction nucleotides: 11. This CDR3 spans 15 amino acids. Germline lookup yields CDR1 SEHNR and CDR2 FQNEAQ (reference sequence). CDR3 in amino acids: CASSLFLAGTAYQYF. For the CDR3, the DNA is TGTGCCAGCAGCTTATTCCTAGCGGGAACGGCATATCAGTACTTC.

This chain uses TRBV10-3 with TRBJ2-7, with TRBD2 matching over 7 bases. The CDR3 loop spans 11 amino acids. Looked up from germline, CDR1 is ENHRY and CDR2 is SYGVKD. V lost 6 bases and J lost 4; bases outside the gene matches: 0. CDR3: CAIRGGYEQYF. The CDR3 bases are TGTGCCATCAGGGGAGGGTACGAGCAGTACTTC.

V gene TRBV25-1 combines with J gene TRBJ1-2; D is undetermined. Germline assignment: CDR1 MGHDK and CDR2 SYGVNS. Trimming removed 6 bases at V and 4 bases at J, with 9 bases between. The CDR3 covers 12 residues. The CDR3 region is CASSDSAYGYTF. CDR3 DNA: TGTGCCAGCAGCGACTCGGCCTATGGCTACACCTTC.

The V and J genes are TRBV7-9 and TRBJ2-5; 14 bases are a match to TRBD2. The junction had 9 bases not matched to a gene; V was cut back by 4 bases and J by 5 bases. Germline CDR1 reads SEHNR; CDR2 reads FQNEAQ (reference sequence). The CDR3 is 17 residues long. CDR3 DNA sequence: TGTGCCAGCAGCTCCCGACTAGCGGGAGGGCCGGGGGAGACCCAGTACTTC. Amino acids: CASSSRLAGGPGETQYF.

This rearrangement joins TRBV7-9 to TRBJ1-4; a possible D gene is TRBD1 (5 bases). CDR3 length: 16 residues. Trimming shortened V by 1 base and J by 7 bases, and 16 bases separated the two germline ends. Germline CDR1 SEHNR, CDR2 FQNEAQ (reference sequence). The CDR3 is CASSLGGGGGGEKLFF. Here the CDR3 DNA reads TGTGCCAGCAGCTTAGGAGGCGGAGGCGGGGGTGAAAAACTGTTTTTT.

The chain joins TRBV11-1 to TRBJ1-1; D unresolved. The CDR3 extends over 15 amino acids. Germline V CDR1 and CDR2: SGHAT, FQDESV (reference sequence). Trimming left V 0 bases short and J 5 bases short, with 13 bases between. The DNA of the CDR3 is TGTGCCAGCAGCTTAGCAGTCGGGATAAGGACTGAAGCTTTCTTT. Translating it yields CASSLAVGIRTEAFF.

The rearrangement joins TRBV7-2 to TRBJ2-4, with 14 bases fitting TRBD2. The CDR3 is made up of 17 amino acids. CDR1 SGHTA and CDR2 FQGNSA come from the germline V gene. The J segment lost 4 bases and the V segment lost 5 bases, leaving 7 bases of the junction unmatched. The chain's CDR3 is CASSPETSGREKNIQYF. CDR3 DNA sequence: TGTGCCAGCAGCCCAGAGACTAGCGGGAGGGAAAAAAACATTCAGTACTTC.

The DNA of the CDR3 is TGTGCCAGCAGCCAAGGACGGGAGATTCATAATGAGCAGTTCTTC. This sequence encodes CASSQGREIHNEQFF. The chain recombines TRBV4-2 with TRBJ2-1, with D tentatively TRBD2 (6 bases). The germline V and J ends were trimmed by 1 base and 7 bases, with 14 bases remaining between them. The CDR3 has 15 amino acids. Germline lookup yields CDR1 LGHNA and CDR2 YNFKEQ.

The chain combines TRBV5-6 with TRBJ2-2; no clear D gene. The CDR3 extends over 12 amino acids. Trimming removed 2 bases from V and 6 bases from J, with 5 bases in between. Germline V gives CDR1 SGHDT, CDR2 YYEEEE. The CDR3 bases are TGTGCCAGCAGCTTCTCGGCCGGGGAGCTGTTTTTT. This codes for CASSFSAGELFF.

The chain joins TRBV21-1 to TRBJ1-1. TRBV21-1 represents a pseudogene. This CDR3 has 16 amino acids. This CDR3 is CASSKKWEGGNTEAFF. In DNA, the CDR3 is TGTGCCAGCAGCAAAAAATGGGAGGGCGGGAACACTGAAGCTTTCTTT.